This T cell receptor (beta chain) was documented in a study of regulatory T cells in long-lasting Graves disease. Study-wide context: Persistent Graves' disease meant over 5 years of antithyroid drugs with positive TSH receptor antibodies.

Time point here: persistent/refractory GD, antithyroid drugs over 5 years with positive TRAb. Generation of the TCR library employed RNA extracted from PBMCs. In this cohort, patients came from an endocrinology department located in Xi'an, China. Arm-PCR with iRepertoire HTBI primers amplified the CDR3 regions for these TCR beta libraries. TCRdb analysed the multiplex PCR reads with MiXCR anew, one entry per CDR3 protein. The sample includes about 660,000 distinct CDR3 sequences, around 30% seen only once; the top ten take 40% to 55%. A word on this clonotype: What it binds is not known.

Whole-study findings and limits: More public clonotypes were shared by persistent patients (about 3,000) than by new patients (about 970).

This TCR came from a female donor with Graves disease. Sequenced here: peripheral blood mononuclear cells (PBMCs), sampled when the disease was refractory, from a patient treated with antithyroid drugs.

CDR3 DNA: TGTGCCAGTAGTCCGTCAGGGGGTTTGATGAACACTGAAGCTTTCTTT. It encodes CASSPSGGLMNTEAFF. V gene TRBV19 combines with J gene TRBJ1-1, with 7 bases fitting TRBD1. This CDR3 contains 16 residues. From germline, CDR1 is LNHDA and CDR2 SQIVND (reference sequence). The junction had 9 bases not matched to a gene; V was cut back by 5 bases and J by 0 bases.